This T cell receptor (beta chain) was sequenced for a study of blood T cell dynamics during melanoma immunotherapy. Study-wide context: First-line therapy was either pembrolizumab or nivolumab with ipilimumab for metastatic melanoma. Study-wide points: The study could not tell melanoma-specific clones from general immune activation. Cell-free DNA CDR3 sequences most resembled the immune-effector CD8+ subset, which was also most clonal.

The CDR3 covers 15 residues. V was trimmed by 3 bases and J by 0 bases, leaving 12 bases between them. CDR1 is MNHNS and CDR2 is SASEGT in the germline V gene. As for this clone: No antigen is known for it.

Profiling relied on immunoSEQ multiplex PCR, and the TCRdb table lists in-frame clones only, not all of them. This table has roughly 1,200 clones, roughly 70% appearing once. Time point denoted: pre-treatment baseline. Immune-effector memory T cells were defined as CD3+ CD4- CD8+ CD45RA- CD45RO-high CD27- CCR7-. Apart from a couple of fast progressors, RECIST 1.1 response was judged 12 weeks post-infusion. V gene TRBV6-1 combines with J gene TRBJ2-7; tentative D call: TRBD2 (6 bases). The sample here was CD8+ T cells from blood, taken from a patient treated with checkpoint blockade. This TCR was recovered from a human donor with melanoma. CDR3 in amino acids: CASSEGLPSSYEQYF. CDR3 bases: TGTGCCAGCAGTGAGGGACTCCCCAGCTCCTACGAGCAGTACTTC.